This T cell receptor beta chain was captured in a study of blood T cell repertoires in COVID-19. Whole-study context: Whether acute or convalescent, the COVID-19 samples came from the United States, Italy and Spain.

Produced via immunoSEQ multiplex PCR; TCRdb's table is partial and in-frame only. Seen here are 150,000 to 200,000 clones, roughly 80% observed once, and the top ten hold approximately 15%. Seattle patients were enrolled while actively infected and followed longitudinally. V lost 0 bases and J lost 5, with 14 bases in between. CDR1 and CDR2 (germline): SNHLY, FYNNEI. The CDR3 covers 16 residues. The clonotype comes from a woman in her sixties or seventies with COVID-19, enrolled during active disease. The sequenced sample consisted of peripheral blood. The chain employs TRBV2 and TRBJ1-5; D not certain. CDR3 nucleotides: TGTGCCAGCAGTGAAGCAGTGATTTCGGTGGATCAGCCCCAGCATTTT. The encoded protein is CASSEAVISVDQPQHF.